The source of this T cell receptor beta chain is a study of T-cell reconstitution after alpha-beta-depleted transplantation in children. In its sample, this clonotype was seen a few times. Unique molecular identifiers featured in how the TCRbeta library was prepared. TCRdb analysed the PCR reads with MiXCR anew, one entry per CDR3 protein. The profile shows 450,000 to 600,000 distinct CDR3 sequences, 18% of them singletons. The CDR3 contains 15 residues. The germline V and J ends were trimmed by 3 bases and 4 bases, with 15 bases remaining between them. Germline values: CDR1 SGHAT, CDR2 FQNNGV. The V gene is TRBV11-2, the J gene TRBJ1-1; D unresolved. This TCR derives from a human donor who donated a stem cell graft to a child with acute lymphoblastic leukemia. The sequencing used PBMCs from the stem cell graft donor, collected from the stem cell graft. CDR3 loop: CASSFTTRGGTEAFF. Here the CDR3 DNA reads TGTGCCAGCAGCTTTACCACAAGAGGTGGCACTGAAGCTTTCTTT.